The rows below give T cell receptor beta chains drawn from one sample of a study of shared clonotypes between healthy human individuals. Data came from immunoSEQ multiplex PCR; TCRdb stores just in-frame clones and leaves some out. The sample lists a few million clones, roughly 90% occurring once. The sequencing input was naive CD4+ T cells from PBMCs. The receptor set was obtained from a man aged 18 to 30 in good health. Some clones in this sample may be carry-over from other donors' samples. The CDR3 runs from the conserved cysteine through the conserved F or W. D genes are given only for firm matches. The size field is filled for only some rows; it gives once, few, many or a size class.

-	TRBV6-1	TRBD1	TRBJ1-1	TGTGCCAGCAGTACCCGGACAGGGAACACTGAAGCTTTCTTT	CASSTRTGNTEAFF
-	TRBV7-2	TRBD2	TRBJ2-3	TGTGCCAGCAGCCCCGGGACTAGCGGAAGAGATACGCAGTATTTT	CASSPGTSGRDTQYF
-	TRBV7-3	TRBD1	TRBJ2-1	TGTGCCAGCAGCGAGGGACAGCGCAATGAGCAGTTCTTC	CASSEGQRNEQFF
few	TRBV6-6	-	TRBJ1-1	TGTGCCAGCAGCCTCTCGGGGGTGAACACTGAAGCTTTCTTT	CASSLSGVNTEAFF
-	TRBV9	-	TRBJ2-2	TGTGCCAGCAGCGTAGCGGGTGGGGGGCTTCGTTACCGCGACACCGGGGAGCTGTTTTTT	CASSVAGGGLRYRDTGELFF
-	TRBV6-6	TRBD2	TRBJ2-7	TGTGCCGGGGGGGAGGAGCCCGAGCAGTACTTC	CAGGEEPEQYF
-	TRBV5-4	-	TRBJ2-1	TGTGCCAGCAGCCCGGGACCCGACTCGTACAATGAGCAGTTCTTC	CASSPGPDSYNEQFF
-	TRBV27	-	TRBJ2-7	TGTGCCTCACGAGGGGGGTTCTCCTACGAGCAGTACTTC	CASRGGFSYEQYF
once	TRBV28	-	TRBJ1-3	TGTGCCAGCAGTTTACCCCGGGGGGCTGGAAACACCATATATTTT	CASSLPRGAGNTIYF
-	TRBV11-1	-	TRBJ2-3	TGTGCCAGCAGCCCCCGATATGGCGGTTCAGATACGCAGTATTTT	CASSPRYGGSDTQYF
-	TRBV25-1	TRBD2	TRBJ2-7	TGTGCCAGCAGTGAATTTCTAGCGGGACTGGACGAGCAGTACTTC	CASSEFLAGLDEQYF
-	TRBV9	-	TRBJ2-3	TGTGCCAGCAGCGTAGTTCTTACCAGCACAGATACGCAGTATTTT	CASSVVLTSTDTQYF
-	TRBV9	TRBD1	TRBJ2-1	TGTGCCAGCAGCCCCCTGGGACAGAACTTCTACAATGAGCAGTTCTTC	CASSPLGQNFYNEQFF
-	TRBV19	TRBD1	TRBJ2-7	TGTGCCAGTAGTATGCAAAGGGGGCCACCCTACGAGCAGTACTTC	CASSMQRGPPYEQYF
-	TRBV28	-	TRBJ2-5	TGTGCCAGCAGTAATCCCCTCCGAGAGACCCAGTACTTC	CASSNPLRETQYF